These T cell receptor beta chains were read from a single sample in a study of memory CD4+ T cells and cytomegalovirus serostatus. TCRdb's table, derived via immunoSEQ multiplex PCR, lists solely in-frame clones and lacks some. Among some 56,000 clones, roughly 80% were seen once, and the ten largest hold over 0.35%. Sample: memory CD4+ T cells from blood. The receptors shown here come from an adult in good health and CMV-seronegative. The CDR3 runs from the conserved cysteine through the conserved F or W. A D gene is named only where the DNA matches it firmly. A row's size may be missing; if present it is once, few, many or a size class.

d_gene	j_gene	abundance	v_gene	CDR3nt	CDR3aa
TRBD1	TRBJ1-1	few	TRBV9	TGTGCCAGCAGCGTAGGACCAGGGGGAAGGAACACTGAAGCTTTCTTT	CASSVGPGGRNTEAFF
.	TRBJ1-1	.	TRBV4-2	TGTGCCAGCAGCCAAGTTGGGGGGGGGACTGAAGCTTTCTTT	CASSQVGGGTEAFF
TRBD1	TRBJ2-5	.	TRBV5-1	TGCGCCAGCAGCTTGAACAGGGGAGAGACCCAGTACTTC	CASSLNRGETQYF
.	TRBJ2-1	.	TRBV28	TGTGCCAGCAGTACCCAATCTCCCAGCTCCTACAATGAGCAGTTCTTC	CASSTQSPSSYNEQFF
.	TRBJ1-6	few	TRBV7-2	TGTGCCAGCAGCTTAAAAGTGGGAGGGGGGGGCATTAATTCACCCCTCCACTTT	CASSLKVGGGGINSPLHF
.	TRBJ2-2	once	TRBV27	TGTGCCAGCAAGGGGGAGAACACCGGGGAGCTGTTTTTT	CASKGENTGELFF
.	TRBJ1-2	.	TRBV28	TGTGCCAGCAGATCTCTGGGTGGGCCCCACTACACCTTC	CASRSLGGPHYTF
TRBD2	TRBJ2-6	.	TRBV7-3	TGTGCCAGCAGCTTGGGGACTAGCGGGAGGGCCAACGTCCTGACTTTC	CASSLGTSGRANVLTF
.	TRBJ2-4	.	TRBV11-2	TGTGCCAGCAGCTTAGGGGGACTGCAACGAGCCAAAAACATTCAGTACTTC	CASSLGGLQRAKNIQYF
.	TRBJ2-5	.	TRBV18	TGTGCCAGCTCCGTCGATACCCCCCGAGAGACCCAGTACTTC	CASSVDTPRETQYF
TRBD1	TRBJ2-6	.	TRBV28	TGTGCCAGCAGTTTAGGACAGGCTGGGGCCAACGTCCTGACTTTC	CASSLGQAGANVLTF
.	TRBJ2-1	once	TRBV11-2	TGTGCCAGCAGCCCCCGGGGCTACGCCTACAATGAGCAGTTCTTC	CASSPRGYAYNEQFF
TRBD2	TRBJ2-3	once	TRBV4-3	TGCGCCAGCAGCCTCCGACCTTCAGGGCAGGGACTAGCGGGGGAAGGGACGCAGTATTTT	CASSLRPSGQGLAGEGTQYF
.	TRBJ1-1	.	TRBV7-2	TGTGCCAGCAGCTTTCCGCGGATAGAAGCTTTCTTT	CASSFPRIEAFF
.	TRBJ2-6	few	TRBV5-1	TGCGCCAGCAGCTTGGGCGCCCCTGGGGCCAACGTCCTGACTTTC	CASSLGAPGANVLTF
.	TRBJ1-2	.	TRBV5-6	TGTGCCAGCAGCTTGAGGGGGACCTATGGCTACACCTTC	CASSLRGTYGYTF
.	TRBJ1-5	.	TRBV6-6	TGTGCCAGCAGTTCCGGGGCCGGGTTCAATCAGCCCCAGCATTTT	CASSSGAGFNQPQHF
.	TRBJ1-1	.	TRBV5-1	TGCGCCAGCGGATACGAGGGGAGCACTGAAGCTTTCTTT	CASGYEGSTEAFF
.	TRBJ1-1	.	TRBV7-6	TGTGCCAGCAGCAACTCGCGGGGGGCGCAGACTGAAGCTTTCTTT	CASSNSRGAQTEAFF
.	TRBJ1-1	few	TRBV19	TGTGCCAGTAGTATAGCGAGACAGAACACTGAAGCTTTCTTT	CASSIARQNTEAFF
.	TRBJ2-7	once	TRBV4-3	TGCGCCAGCAGCCAAGAGGGGGCCAACTCCTACGAGCAGTACTTC	CASSQEGANSYEQYF
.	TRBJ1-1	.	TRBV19	TGTGCCAGTAGTATGGCCGTTGGAGGAATCCGCAACACTGAAGCTTTCTTT	CASSMAVGGIRNTEAFF
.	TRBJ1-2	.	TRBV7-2	TGTGCCAGCAGCATAACCAGGACTGCTAATGCGGGCTACACCTTC	CASSITRTANAGYTF
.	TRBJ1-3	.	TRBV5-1	TGCGCCAGCAGCCAGTCGAGACCCTCTGGAAACACCATATATTTT	CASSQSRPSGNTIYF
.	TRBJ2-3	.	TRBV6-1	TGTGCCAGCAGTGAAAGCCTTCGTACGCAGTATTTT	CASSESLRTQYF
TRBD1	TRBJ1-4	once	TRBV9	TGTGCCAGCAGCATAGAGGACAGGGGGAATGAAAAACTGTTTTTT	CASSIEDRGNEKLFF
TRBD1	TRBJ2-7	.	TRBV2	TGTGCCAGCAGTGAGGAGGGACAGGGACCCTACGAGCAGTACTTC	CASSEEGQGPYEQYF
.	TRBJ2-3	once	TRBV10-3	TGTGCCATCAGTGAGGGGGCTAGCACAGATACGCAGTATTTT	CAISEGASTDTQYF
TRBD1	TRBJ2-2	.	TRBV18	TGTGCCAGCTCACCGATAAGACAGGGACCGGACACCGGGGAGCTGTTTTTT	CASSPIRQGPDTGELFF
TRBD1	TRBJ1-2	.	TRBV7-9	TGTGCCAGCAGCCCTCAGGGGGTCTATGGCTACACCTTC	CASSPQGVYGYTF
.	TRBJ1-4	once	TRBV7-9	TGTGCCAGCAGCTTAGGGACAGACAATGAAAAACTGTTTTTT	CASSLGTDNEKLFF
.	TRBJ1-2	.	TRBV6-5	TGTGCCAGCAAAGGCACTAACTATGGCTACACCTTC	CASKGTNYGYTF
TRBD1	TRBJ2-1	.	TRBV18	TGTGCCAGCTCACGACAGGGGATGAGACGAGAGGAGTTCTTC	CASSRQGMRREEFF
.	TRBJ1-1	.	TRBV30	TGTGCCTGGATTCTCGCGGGGGGGACAGAAGCTTTCTTT	CAWILAGGTEAFF
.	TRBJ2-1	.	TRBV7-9	TGTGCCAGCAGCTTAAAGTGGCCACGGGATGAGCAGTTCTTC	CASSLKWPRDEQFF
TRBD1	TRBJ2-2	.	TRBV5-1	TGCGCCAGCAGCATAGGGACAGACATGGCCGGGGAGCTGTTTTTT	CASSIGTDMAGELFF
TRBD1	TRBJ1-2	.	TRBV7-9	TGTGCCAGCAGCCCCCAGACAGGGGGCATTGGCTACACCTTC	CASSPQTGGIGYTF
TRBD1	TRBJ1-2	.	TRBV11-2	TGTGCCAGCAGCTCCTCGGACAGGGGAGGGCATGGCTACACCTTC	CASSSSDRGGHGYTF
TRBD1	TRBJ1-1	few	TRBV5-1	TGCGCCAGCAGCACTGGGACAGACACTGAAGCTTTCTTT	CASSTGTDTEAFF
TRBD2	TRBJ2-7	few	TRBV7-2	TGTGCCAGCAGCTTAGGCCTAGCGGGGGGGCAGGAGCAGTACTTC	CASSLGLAGGQEQYF
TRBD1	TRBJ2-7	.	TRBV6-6	TGTGCCAGCACCCTCGACAGGGCACACGAGCAGTACTTC	CASTLDRAHEQYF
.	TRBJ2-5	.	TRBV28	TGTGCCAGCAGTTTGCGAGAGACCCAGTACTTC	CASSLRETQYF
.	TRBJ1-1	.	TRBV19	TGTGCCAGTAGTATTAAGACGGGGGAAGCTTTCTTT	CASSIKTGEAFF
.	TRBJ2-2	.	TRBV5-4	TGTGCCAGCAGCTTGATACAGGGCGGCACCGGGGAGCTGTTTTTT	CASSLIQGGTGELFF
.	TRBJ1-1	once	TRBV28	TGTGCCAGCGCCACGCAGGGCGCTGAAGCTTTCTTT	CASATQGAEAFF
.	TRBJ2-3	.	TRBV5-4	TGTGCCAGCAGCTCTCTGACTGTGGATACGCAGTATTTT	CASSSLTVDTQYF
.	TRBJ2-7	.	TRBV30	TGTGCCTGTCAGGACTCAAGCTCCTACGAGCAGTACTTC	CACQDSSSYEQYF
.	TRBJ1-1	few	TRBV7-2	TGTGCCAGCAGCTCGGACAGTCCCATGCCAGCTTTCTTT	CASSSDSPMPAFF
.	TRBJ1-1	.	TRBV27	TGTGCCAGCAGTTTATCGTTTACCCTGAACACTGAAGCTTTCTTT	CASSLSFTLNTEAFF
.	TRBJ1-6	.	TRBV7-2	TGTGCCAGCAGCCGAGACAGAAGCTCCTATAATTCACCCCTCCACTTT	CASSRDRSSYNSPLHF
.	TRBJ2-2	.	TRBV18	TGTGCCAGCTCACCTGGACAGACCACCGGGGAGCTGTTTTTT	CASSPGQTTGELFF
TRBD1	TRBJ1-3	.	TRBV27	TGTGCCAGCAGTCCGGGACAGGGTCAGGCTGGAAACACCATATATTTT	CASSPGQGQAGNTIYF
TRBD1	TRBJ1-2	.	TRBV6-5	TGTGCCAGCAGTTATTCCCGGGACAGAATAAACTATGGCTACACCTTC	CASSYSRDRINYGYTF
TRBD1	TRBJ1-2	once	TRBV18	TGTGCCAGCTCACCTCGGACAGGGACGGATGGCTACACCTTC	CASSPRTGTDGYTF